This entry describes one T cell receptor (beta chain). Its antigen is not identified. Using immunoSEQ multiplex PCR, the repertoire was profiled, and TCRdb retains in-frame clones only, with some absent. Here the sample spans tens of thousands of clones, about 91% being singletons. Every patient relapsed after autologous stem cell transplantation, and brentuximab vedotin exposure varied. The record originates from a study of PD-1 blockade in classical Hodgkin lymphoma. Study-wide points: Although disease activity or prior therapy may be involved, causes of the repertoire differences remain undefined.

The CDR3 runs 19 residues. The V end lost 3 bases, the J end lost 0 bases, and 20 bases lay between the germline ends. The sequences come from peripheral blood mononuclear cells (PBMCs), collected before the second cycle of nivolumab. The sequence was collected from a human donor with classical Hodgkin lymphoma. This rearrangement joins TRBV23-1 to TRBJ1-4; tentative D call: TRBD1 (5 bases). TRBV23-1 is treated as an ORF (open reading frame) with a function not yet certain. The CDR3 region has the DNA TGCGCCAGCAGTCACCCCAGTAGGGGCGAACTTGCAACTAATGAAAAACTGTTTTTT. Amino acid sequence: CASSHPSRGELATNEKLFF.